The 8 T cell receptor beta chains presented below share a single source sample, sequenced in a study of cytomegalovirus exposure and HLA in healthy donors. The protocol was immunoSEQ multiplex PCR, while the TCRdb copy is restricted to in-frame clones and leaves out a portion. The top ten hold approximately 3% of the sample, which has under 200,000 clones, about 90% seen once. Sequenced: PBMCs. The source is a woman aged 18-29 years in good health and CMV-seropositive.

The V call is TRBV19, the J call TRBJ2-3; 8 bases line up with TRBD2. V dropped 7 bases and J dropped 2; count of bases not matched to a gene: 5. The CDR3 has 14 amino acids. CDR1 is LNHDA, CDR2 SQIVND, per germline (reference sequence). For the CDR3, the DNA is TGTGCCAGTACAAGCGGGAGACACACAGATACGCAGTATTTT. As protein: CASTSGRHTDTQYF.

This rearrangement joins TRBV19 to TRBJ2-3; 15 bases are shared with TRBD2. This CDR3 region has 16 residues. V was pared by 5 bases and J by 3 bases, with 3 bases of the junction left unmatched. Germline CDR1 LNHDA, CDR2 SQIVND (reference sequence). The CDR3 here is CASSVGLAGGTDTQYF. The CDR3 DNA reads as TGTGCCAGTAGTGTCGGACTAGCGGGAGGGACAGATACGCAGTATTTT.

This clone was found once. The DNA for the CDR3 is TGTGCCAGCAGCTTAGACGCGGATCTCGTCGGGGGAGAGACCCAGTACTTC. Encoded protein: CASSLDADLVGGETQYF. The V call is TRBV11-2, the J call TRBJ2-5; D may be TRBD2 (6 bases). Deletions cut 0 bases from V and 4 bases from J, with 18 bases between. Germline CDR1 SGHAT, CDR2 FQNNGV. The CDR3 is 17 amino acids.

The chain joins TRBV5-4 to TRBJ1-2, with D unresolved. In germline, CDR1 is SGHNT, CDR2 YYREEE (reference sequence). There are 12 residues in the CDR3. Trimming took off 3 bases at V and 9 bases at J, with 12 bases between the two ends. CDR3 nucleotide sequence: TGTGCCAGCAGCTCCCCGACGAGGAGCTACACCTTC. This sequence encodes CASSSPTRSYTF. Full variable domain (outside the CDR3, taken from reference TRBV5-4 and TRBJ1-2): ETGVTQSPTHLIKTRGQQVTLRCSSQSGHNTVSWYQQALGQGPQFIFQYYREEENGRGNFPPRFSGLQFPNYSSELNVNALELDDSALYLCASSSPTRSYTFGSGTRLTVV.

The J gene is TRBJ2-7, the V gene TRBV11-2; D unclear. Germline V gene sequence: CDR1 SGHAT, CDR2 FQNNGV. This CDR3 spans 11 amino acids. V lost 1 base to trimming and J lost 5 bases, with 3 bases between them. CDR3 residues: CASSLGDEQYF. DNA for the CDR3: TGTGCCAGCAGCTTAGGAGACGAGCAGTACTTC.

The chain has TRBV5-8 and TRBJ2-5; 10 bases line up with TRBD1. The germline V gene encodes CDR1 SGHTS and CDR2 YDEGEE. CDR3 length equals 17 residues. V was clipped by 0 bases and J by 5 bases; unmatched bases: 10. The CDR3: CASSLEGGQGLWETQYF. CDR3 bases: TGTGCCAGCAGCTTGGAAGGGGGACAGGGGTTATGGGAGACCCAGTACTTC.

This chain connects TRBV28 to TRBJ2-1; 9 bases fit TRBD2. Germline V gene sequence: CDR1 MDHEN, CDR2 SYDVKM. The CDR3 is 15 amino acids. V lost 5 bases to trimming and J lost 6 bases; unmatched junction nucleotides: 8. The CDR3 region is CASSLRTSVSNEQFF. The CDR3 coding sequence is TGTGCCAGCAGTCTCCGGACTAGCGTAAGCAATGAGCAGTTCTTC.

This clone was picked up a small number of times. V and J are TRBV2 and TRBJ1-2; 9 nucleotides match TRBD1. The CDR3 is 14 amino acids. V shed 4 bases and J 8 bases; nucleotides not matched to a gene: 8. Germline V gene data show CDR1 as SNHLY and CDR2 as FYNNEI. The CDR3 protein is CASSVGTGHRGYTF. DNA for the CDR3: TGTGCCAGCAGTGTAGGGACAGGGCATAGGGGCTACACCTTC.